This T cell receptor (beta chain) originates from a study of T cell responses to AZD1222 COVID-19 vaccine. The CDR3 has 14 amino acids. Germline V CDR1 and CDR2: LNHDA, SQIVND (reference sequence). V dropped 8 bases and J dropped 7 bases, with 19 bases sitting between them. Regarding the study as a whole: Once two AZD1222 doses were given, Spike-specific TCR breadth and depth went up.

TCRdb's table, derived via immunoSEQ multiplex PCR, lists solely in-frame clones and lacks some. The repertoire holds approximately 140,000 clones, with around 94% as singletons. A word on this clone: The antigen is undetermined.

This receptor was identified in an adult in good health. The chain is built from TRBV19 and TRBJ2-3, with D possibly called TRBD1 or TRBD2 (6 bases each). Sequencing was performed on peripheral blood, taken on day 0 of AZD1222 vaccination. The chain's CDR3 is CASVEGGSLHTQYF. In nucleotides, the CDR3 is TGTGCCAGTGTGGAGGGGGGATCCCTCCATACGCAGTATTTT.